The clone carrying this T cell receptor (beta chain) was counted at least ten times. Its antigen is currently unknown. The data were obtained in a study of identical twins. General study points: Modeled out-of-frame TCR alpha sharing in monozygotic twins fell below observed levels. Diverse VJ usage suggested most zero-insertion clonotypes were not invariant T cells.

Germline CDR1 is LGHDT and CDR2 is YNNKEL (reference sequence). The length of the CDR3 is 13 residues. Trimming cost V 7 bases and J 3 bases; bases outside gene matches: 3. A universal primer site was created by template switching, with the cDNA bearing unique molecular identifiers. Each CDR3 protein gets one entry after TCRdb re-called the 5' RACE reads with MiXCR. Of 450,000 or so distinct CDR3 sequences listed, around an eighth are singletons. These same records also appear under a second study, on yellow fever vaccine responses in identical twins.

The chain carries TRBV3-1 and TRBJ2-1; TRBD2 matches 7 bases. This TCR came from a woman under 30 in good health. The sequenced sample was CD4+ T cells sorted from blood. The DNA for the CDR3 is TGTGCCAGCACTAGCGGTAGCTACAATGAGCAGTTCTTC. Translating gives CASTSGSYNEQFF.